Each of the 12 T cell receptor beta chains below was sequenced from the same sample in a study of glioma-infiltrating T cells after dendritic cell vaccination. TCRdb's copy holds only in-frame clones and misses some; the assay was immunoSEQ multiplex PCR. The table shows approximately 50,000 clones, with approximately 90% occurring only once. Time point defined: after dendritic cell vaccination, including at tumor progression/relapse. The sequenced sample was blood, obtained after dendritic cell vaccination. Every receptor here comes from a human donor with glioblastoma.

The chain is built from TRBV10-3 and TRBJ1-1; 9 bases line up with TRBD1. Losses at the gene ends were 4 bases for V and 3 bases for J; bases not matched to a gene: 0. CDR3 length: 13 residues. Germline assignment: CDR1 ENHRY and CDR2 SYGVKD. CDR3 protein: CAISGTGDTEAFF. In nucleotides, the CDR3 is TGTGCCATCAGTGGGACAGGGGACACTGAAGCTTTCTTT.

The CDR3 nucleotides read TGCGCCAGCAGCCAAGATCTTGGGGACAGGGGGCTTCAGCCCCAGCATTTT. Translated: CASSQDLGDRGLQPQHF. This rearrangement joins TRBV4-1 to TRBJ1-5; 12 bases line up with TRBD1. The V gene's germline CDR1 is MGHRA and CDR2 YSYEKL. The CDR3 runs to 17 residues. Trimming cost V 0 bases and J 6 bases; bases outside gene matches: 6.

The DNA for the CDR3 is TGTGCCAGCAGCCGTAGCGGCGGGAGTACCTACGAGCAGTACTTC. It encodes CASSRSGGSTYEQYF. This rearrangement joins TRBV5-4 to TRBJ2-7, with 7 bases identical to TRBD2. This CDR3 is 15 amino acids long. The germline gives CDR1 SGHNT, CDR2 YYREEE (reference sequence). V dropped 4 bases and J dropped 2; count of bases not matched to a gene: 9.

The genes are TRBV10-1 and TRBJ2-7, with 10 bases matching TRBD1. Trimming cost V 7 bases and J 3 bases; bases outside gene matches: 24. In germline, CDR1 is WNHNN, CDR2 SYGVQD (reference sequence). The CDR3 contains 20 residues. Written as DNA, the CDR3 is TGCGCCAGCATGCTTGGCGTTGAGGACAGGGGGAATTGGCTTAACTACGAGCAGTACTTC. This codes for CASMLGVEDRGNWLNYEQYF.

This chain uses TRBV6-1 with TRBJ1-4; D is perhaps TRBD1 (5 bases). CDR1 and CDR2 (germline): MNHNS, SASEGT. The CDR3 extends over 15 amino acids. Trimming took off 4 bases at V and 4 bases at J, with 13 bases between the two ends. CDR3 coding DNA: TGTGCCAGCAGTGGGCACAGGAAAGTTAATGAAAAACTGTTTTTT. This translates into CASSGHRKVNEKLFF.

The CDR3 DNA is TGTGCCAGCAGCCTCACTCCGGGACTAGCAACAGATACGCAGTATTTT. Translation gives CASSLTPGLATDTQYF. This chain joins TRBV4-2 and TRBJ2-3, with 9 nucleotides matching TRBD2. V was clipped by 4 bases and J by 3 bases; unmatched bases: 8. The germline V gene encodes CDR1 LGHNA and CDR2 YNFKEQ. The CDR3 has 16 amino acids.

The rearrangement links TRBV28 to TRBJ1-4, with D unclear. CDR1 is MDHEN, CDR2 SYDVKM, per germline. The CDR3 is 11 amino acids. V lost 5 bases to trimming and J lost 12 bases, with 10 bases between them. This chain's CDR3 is CASSVRTELFF. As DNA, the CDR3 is TGTGCCAGCAGTGTACGAACAGAACTGTTTTTT. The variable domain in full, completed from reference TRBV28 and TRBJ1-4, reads DVKVTQSSRYLVKRTGEKVFLECVQDMDHENMFWYRQDPGLGLRLIYFSYDVKMKEKGDIPEGYSVSREKKERFSLILESASTNQTSMYLCASSVRTELFFGSGTQLSVL.

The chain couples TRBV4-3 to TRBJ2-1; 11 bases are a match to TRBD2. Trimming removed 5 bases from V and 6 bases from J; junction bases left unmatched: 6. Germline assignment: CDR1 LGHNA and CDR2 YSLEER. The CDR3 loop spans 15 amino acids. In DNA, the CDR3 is TGCGCCAGCAGCGCCCATAGCGGGAGGGCCAATGAGCAGTTCTTC. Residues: CASSAHSGRANEQFF.

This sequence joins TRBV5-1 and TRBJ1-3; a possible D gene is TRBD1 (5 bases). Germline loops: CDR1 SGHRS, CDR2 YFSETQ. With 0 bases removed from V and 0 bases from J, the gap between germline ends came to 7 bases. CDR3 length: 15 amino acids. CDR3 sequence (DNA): TGCGCCAGCAGCTTGGAGGGGAACTCTGGAAACACCATATATTTT. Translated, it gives CASSLEGNSGNTIYF.

The CDR3 DNA sequence: TGTGCCAGCAGCACCCCGGGACAGGGGGTATTGGGTGGCTACACCTTC. As protein: CASSTPGQGVLGGYTF. The J gene is TRBJ1-2, the V gene TRBV7-2; 11 bases are a match to TRBD1. J was trimmed by 7 bases and V by 5 bases; bases with no gene match: 12. CDR1 is SGHTA, CDR2 FQGNSA, per germline. The length of the CDR3 is 16 residues.

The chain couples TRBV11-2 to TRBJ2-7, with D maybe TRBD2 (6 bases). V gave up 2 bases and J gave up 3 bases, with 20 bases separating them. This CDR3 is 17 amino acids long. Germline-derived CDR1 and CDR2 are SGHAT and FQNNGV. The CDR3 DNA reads TGTGCCAGCAGCTTACGGTCGGTTGGACTACCTGACTACGAGCAGTACTTC. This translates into CASSLRSVGLPDYEQYF.

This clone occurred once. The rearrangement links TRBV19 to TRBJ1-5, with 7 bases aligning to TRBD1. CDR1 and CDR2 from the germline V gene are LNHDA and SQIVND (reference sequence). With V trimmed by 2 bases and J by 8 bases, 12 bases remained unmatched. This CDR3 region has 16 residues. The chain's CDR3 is CASSISRLGGAEPQHF. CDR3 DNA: TGTGCCAGTAGTATATCACGGCTAGGGGGCGCGGAGCCCCAGCATTTT.